This TCR beta chain was recorded in a study of cytomegalovirus exposure and HLA in healthy donors. 13 Jbeta primers and 60 Vbeta primers were used for the PCR. The data were produced by immunoSEQ multiplex PCR, yet TCRdb's version contains in-frame clones alone and is incomplete. The sample lists 150,000 or so clones, approximately 79% occurring once. The sample consisted of PBMCs. This clonotype was obtained from a man between 18 and 35 years old in good health and CMV-seropositive.

Written as DNA, the CDR3 is TGTGCCAGCAGTTTACTCCCCAGGGCCGGAAACACCATATATTTT. Translating gives CASSLLPRAGNTIYF. This sequence joins TRBV28 and TRBJ1-3; D might be TRBD1 (5 bases). CDR1 is MDHEN and CDR2 is SYDVKM in the germline V gene. The CDR3 has 15 residues. V was clipped by 2 bases and J by 4 bases, with 12 bases between them.